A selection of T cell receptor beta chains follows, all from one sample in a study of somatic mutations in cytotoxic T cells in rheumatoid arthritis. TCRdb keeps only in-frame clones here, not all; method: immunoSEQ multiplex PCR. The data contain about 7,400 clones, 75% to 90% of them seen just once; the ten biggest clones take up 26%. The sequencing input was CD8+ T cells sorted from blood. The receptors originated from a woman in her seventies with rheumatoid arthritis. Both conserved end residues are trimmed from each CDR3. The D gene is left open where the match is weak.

ASSQGRGDTQY,TRBV4-2,.
ASSLAPTGVGYGYT,TRBV5-6,TRBD1
ASSPTGTGQPQH,TRBV7-9,.
ASSLEQGSYEQY,TRBV5-8,TRBD1
ASSLTSGGPQEQY,TRBV5-4,TRBD2
ASSQAPGIPRGELF,TRBV4-2,.
ASRRGAPGETQY,TRBV27,.
ASSLDGPLDTQY,TRBV7-2,.
ATREGSDTQY,TRBV19,TRBD2
AIRDRNTEAF,TRBV10-3,.
ASSEAGGIGFGSPLH,TRBV6-1,.
ASSDGQGRTEAF,TRBV25-1,.
ASMGVTGGATNEKLF,TRBV7-8,TRBD1
ASSEGQANTGELF,TRBV6-4,TRBD1
ASSQSRGEADTQY,TRBV4-3,TRBD2
ASSRARAYEQY,TRBV7-2,.
ASSTGWPIY,TRBV6-6,.
ASSVAGHGGYEQY,TRBV9,.
ASSLSLEQETQY,TRBV11-2,.
ASSQAGLTDTQY,TRBV4-3,.